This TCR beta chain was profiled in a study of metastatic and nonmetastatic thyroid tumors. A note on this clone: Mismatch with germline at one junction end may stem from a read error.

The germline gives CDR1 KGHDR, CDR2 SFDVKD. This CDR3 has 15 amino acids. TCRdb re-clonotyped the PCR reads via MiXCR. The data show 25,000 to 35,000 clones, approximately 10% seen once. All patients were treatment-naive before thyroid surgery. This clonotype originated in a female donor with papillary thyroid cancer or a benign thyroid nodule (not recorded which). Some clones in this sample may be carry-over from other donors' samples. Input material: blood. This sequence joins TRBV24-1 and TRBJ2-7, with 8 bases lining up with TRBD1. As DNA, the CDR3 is TGTGCCACCAGGGATTCGGGGTACAGGGGGTACGAGCAGTACTTC. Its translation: CATRDSGYRGYEQYF.